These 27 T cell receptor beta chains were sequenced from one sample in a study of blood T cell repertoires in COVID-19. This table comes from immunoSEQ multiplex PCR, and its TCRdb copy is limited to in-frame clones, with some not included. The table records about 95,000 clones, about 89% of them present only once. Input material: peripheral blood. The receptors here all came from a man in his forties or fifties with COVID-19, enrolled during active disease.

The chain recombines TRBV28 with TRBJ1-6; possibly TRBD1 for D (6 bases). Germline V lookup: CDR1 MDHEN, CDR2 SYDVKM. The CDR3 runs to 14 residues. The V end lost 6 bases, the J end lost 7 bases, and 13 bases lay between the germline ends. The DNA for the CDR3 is TGTGCCAGCAGATCGGGACATCCAAATTCACCCCTCCACTTT. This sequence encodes CASRSGHPNSPLHF.

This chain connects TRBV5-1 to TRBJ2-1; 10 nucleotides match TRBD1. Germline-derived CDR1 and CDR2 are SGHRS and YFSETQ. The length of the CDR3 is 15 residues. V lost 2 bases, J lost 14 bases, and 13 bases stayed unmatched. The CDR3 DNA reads TGCGCCAGCAGCTTTCGACAGTACATCGGGACAGGGGAGTTCTTC. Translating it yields CASSFRQYIGTGEFF.

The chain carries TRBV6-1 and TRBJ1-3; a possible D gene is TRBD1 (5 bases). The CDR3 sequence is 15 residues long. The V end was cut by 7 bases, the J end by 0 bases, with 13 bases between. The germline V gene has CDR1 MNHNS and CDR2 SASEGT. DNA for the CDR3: TGTGCCAGCACCCAGGGCCTGAGCTCTGGAAACACCATATATTTT. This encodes CASTQGLSSGNTIYF.

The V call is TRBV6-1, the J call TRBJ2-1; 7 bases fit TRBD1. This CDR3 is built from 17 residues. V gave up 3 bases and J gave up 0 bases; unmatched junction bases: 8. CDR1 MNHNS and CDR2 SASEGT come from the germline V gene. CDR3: CASSDRTGSSSYNEQFF. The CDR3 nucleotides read TGTGCCAGCAGTGATCGGACAGGTTCTAGCTCCTACAATGAGCAGTTCTTC.

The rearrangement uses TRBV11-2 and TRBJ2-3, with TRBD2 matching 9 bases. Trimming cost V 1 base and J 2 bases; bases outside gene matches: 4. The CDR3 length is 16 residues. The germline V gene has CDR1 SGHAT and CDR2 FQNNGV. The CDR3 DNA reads TGTGCCAGCAGCTTAGTGGCGGGGGGGTCCACAGATACGCAGTATTTT. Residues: CASSLVAGGSTDTQYF.

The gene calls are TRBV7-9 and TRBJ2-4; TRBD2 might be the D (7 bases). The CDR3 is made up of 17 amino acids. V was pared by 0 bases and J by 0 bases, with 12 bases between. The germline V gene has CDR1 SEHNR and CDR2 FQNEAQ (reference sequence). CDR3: CASSLAGGGRAKNIQYF. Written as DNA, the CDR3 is TGTGCCAGCAGCTTAGCGGGCGGGGGCCGAGCCAAAAACATTCAGTACTTC. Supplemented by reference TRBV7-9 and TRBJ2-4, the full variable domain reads DTGVSQNPRHKITKRGQNVTFRCDPISEHNRLYWYRQTLGQGPEFLTYFQNEAQLEKSRLLSDRFSAERPKGSFSTLEIQRTEQGDSAMYLCASSLAGGGRAKNIQYFGAGTRLSVL.

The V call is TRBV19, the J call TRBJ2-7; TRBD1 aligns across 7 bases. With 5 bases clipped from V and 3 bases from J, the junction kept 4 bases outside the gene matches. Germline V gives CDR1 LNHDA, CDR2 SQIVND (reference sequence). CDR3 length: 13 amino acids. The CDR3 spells CASSPTGLYEQYF. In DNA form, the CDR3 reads TGTGCCAGTAGTCCGACAGGGCTCTACGAGCAGTACTTC.

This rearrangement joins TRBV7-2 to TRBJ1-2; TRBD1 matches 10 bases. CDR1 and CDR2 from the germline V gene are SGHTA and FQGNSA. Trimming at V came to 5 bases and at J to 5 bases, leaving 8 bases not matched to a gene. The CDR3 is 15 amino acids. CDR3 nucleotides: TGTGCCAGCAGCACACGACCGGGACAGGGGTATGGCTACACCTTC. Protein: CASSTRPGQGYGYTF.

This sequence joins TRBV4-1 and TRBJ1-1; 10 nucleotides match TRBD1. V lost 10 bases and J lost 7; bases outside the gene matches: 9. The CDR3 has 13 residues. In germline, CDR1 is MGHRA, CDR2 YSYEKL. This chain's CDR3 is CATKRGQGNEAFF. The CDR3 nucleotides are TGCGCCACGAAAAGGGGACAGGGGAATGAAGCTTTCTTT.

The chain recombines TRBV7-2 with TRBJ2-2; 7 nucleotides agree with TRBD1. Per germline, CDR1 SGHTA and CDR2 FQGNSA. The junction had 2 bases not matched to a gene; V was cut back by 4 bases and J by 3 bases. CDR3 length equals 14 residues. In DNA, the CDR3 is TGTGCCAGCAGCTCACAGGGGTACACCGGGGAGCTGTTTTTT. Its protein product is CASSSQGYTGELFF.

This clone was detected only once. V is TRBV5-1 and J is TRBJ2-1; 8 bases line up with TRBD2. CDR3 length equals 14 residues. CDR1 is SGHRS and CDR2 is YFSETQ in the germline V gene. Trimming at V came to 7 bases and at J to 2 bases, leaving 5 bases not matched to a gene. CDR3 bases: TGCGCCAGCGGACTAGCTAACCCCTACAATGAGCAGTTCTTC. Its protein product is CASGLANPYNEQFF. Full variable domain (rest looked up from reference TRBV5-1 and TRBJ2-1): KAGVTQTPRYLIKTRGQQVTLSCSPISGHRSVSWYQQTPGQGLQFLFEYFSETQRNKGNFPGRFSGRQFSNSRSEMNVSTLELGDSALYLCASGLANPYNEQFFGPGTRLTVL.

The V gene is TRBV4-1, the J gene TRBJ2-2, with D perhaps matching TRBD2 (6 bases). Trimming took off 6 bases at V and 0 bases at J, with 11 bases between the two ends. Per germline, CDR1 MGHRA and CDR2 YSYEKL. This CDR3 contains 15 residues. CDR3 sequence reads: CASSPGLTNTGELFF. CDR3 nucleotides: TGCGCCAGCAGTCCGGGACTCACGAACACCGGGGAGCTGTTTTTT.

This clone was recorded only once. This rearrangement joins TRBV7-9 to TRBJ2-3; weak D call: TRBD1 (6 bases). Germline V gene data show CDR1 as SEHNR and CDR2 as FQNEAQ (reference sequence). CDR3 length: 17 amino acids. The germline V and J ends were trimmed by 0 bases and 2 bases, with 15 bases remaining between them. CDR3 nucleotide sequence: TGTGCCAGCAGCTTAGCCCCGGACAGCCACTCCACAGATACGCAGTATTTT. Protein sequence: CASSLAPDSHSTDTQYF.

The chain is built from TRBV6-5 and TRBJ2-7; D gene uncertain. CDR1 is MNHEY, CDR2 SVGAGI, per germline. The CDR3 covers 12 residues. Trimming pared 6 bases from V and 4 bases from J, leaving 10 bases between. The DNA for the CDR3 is TGTGCCAGCAGCTTAACTCGATACGAGCAGTACTTC. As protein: CASSLTRYEQYF.

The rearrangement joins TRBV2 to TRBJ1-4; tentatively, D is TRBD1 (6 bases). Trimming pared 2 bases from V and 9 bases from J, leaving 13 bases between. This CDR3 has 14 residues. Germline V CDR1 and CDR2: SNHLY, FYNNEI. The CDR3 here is CASSELQGAKKLFF. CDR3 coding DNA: TGTGCCAGCAGTGAATTACAGGGAGCCAAAAAACTGTTTTTT.

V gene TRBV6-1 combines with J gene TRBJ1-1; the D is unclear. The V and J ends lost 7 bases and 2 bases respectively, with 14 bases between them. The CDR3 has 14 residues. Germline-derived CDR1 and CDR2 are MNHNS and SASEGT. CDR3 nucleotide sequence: TGTGCCAGCAACAAGGGAGGGCTAAACACTGAAGCTTTCTTT. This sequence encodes CASNKGGLNTEAFF.

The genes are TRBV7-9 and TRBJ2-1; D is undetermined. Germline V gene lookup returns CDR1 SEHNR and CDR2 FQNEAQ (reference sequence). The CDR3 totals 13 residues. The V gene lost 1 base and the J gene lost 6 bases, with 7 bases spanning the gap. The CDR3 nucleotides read TGTGCCAGCAGCTTAGTTATGTTCAATGAGCAGTTCTTC. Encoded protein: CASSLVMFNEQFF. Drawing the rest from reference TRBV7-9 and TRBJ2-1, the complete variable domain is DTGVSQNPRHKITKRGQNVTFRCDPISEHNRLYWYRQTLGQGPEFLTYFQNEAQLEKSRLLSDRFSAERPKGSFSTLEIQRTEQGDSAMYLCASSLVMFNEQFFGPGTRLTVL.

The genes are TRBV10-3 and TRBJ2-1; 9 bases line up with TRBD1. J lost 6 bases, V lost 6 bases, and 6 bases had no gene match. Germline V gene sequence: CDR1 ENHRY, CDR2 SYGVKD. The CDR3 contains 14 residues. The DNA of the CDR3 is TGTGCCATCAGCACGGGACAGGGAATCAATGAGCAGTTCTTC. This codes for CAISTGQGINEQFF.

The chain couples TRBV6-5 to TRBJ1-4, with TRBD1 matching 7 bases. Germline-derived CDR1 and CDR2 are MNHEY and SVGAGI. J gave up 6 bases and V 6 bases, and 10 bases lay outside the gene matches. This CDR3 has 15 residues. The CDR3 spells CASSQTRDSYEKLFF. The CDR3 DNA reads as TGTGCCAGCAGCCAAACCCGGGACAGTTATGAAAAACTGTTTTTT.

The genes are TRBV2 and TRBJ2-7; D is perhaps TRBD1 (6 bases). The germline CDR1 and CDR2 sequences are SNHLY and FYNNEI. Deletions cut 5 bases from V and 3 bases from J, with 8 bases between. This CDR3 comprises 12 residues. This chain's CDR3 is CASSRGGYEQYF. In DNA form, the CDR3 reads TGTGCCAGCAGTCGAGGGGGCTACGAGCAGTACTTC.

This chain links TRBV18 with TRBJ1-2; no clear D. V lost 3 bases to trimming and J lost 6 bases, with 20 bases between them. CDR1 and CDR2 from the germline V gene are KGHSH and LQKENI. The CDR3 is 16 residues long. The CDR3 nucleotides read TGTGCCAGCTCACCCACTTCGGGAACGGCGAGGGATGGCTACACCTTC. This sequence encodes CASSPTSGTARDGYTF.

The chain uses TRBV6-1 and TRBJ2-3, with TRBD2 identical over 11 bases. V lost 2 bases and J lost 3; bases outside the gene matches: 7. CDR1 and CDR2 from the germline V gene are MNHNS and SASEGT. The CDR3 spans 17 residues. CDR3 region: CASSEFPTSGGTDTQYF. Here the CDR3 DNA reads TGTGCCAGCAGTGAATTCCCAACTAGCGGGGGAACAGATACGCAGTATTTT.

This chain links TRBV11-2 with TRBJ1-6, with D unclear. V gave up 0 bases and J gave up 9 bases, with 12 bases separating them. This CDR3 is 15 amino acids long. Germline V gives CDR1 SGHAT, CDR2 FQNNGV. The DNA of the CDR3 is TGTGCCAGCAGCTTAGAGGCTCGTCGGGGTTCACCCCTCCACTTT. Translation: CASSLEARRGSPLHF.

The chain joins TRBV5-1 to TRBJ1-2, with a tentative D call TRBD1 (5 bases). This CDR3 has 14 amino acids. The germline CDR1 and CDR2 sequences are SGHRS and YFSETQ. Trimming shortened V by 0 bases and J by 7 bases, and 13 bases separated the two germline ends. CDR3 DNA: TGCGCCAGCAGCTTGGACGGACAAAGCCTTGGCTACACCTTC. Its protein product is CASSLDGQSLGYTF.

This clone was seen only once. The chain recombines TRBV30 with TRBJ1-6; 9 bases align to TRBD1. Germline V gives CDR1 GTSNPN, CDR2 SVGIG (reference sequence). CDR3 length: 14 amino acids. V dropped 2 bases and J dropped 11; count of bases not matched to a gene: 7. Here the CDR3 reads CAWSTGTGWTPLHF. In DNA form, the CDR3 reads TGTGCCTGGAGTACGGGGACAGGGTGGACACCCCTCCACTTT. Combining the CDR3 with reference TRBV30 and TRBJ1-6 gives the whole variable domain SQTIHQWPATLVQPVGSPLSLECTVEGTSNPNLYWYRQAAGRGLQLLFYSVGIGQISSEVPQNLSASRPQDRQFILSSKKLLLSDSGFYLCAWSTGTGWTPLHFGNGTRLTVT.

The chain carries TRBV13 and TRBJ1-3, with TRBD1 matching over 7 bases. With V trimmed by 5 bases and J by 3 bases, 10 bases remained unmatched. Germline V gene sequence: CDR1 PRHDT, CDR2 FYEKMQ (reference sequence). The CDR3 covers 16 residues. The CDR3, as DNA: TGTGCCAGCAGCCTAAAACAGGGGATCATTGGAAACACCATATATTTT. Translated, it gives CASSLKQGIIGNTIYF.

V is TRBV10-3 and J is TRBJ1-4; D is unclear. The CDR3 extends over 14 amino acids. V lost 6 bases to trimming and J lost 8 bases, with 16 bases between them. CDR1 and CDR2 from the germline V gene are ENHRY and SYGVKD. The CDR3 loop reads CAIRKEEVSEKLFF. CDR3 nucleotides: TGTGCCATCAGAAAGGAGGAAGTAAGCGAAAAACTGTTTTTT.